The next 14 T cell receptor beta chains were all read from a single sample in a study of CD8 T cells in ankylosing spondylitis. No antigen is known for these receptors. MiXCR, run by TCRdb on the 5' RACE reads, gives a single entry per CDR3 protein. The table lists roughly 440,000 distinct CDR3 sequences, 15% to 20% of them singletons. General observations from the study: Roughly eight highly homologous variants made up a TCR beta motif that seemed to typify ankylosing spondylitis blood.

The material sequenced was blood, either unsorted or a sorted T cell fraction (not recorded which). The receptor source for this set is a male donor with ankylosing spondylitis.

This clonotype showed up just a few times. The gene calls are TRBV12-3 or TRBV12-4 and TRBJ2-1, with 10 bases matching TRBD1. J was trimmed by 3 bases and V by 6 bases; bases with no gene match: 20. CDR3 length: 20 residues. CDR3 DNA sequence: TGTGCCAGCAGCATGACAGGGGGCAAGGAGAGCGGGACCTACTACAATGAGCAGTTCTTC. It is translated as CASSMTGGKESGTYYNEQFF.

This clonotype was counted between two and nine times. The chain has TRBV10-2 and TRBJ2-7; 9 bases are a match to TRBD1. The ends lost 2 bases at V and 2 bases at J; junction bases unmatched: 4. Per the germline V gene, CDR1 is WSHSY and CDR2 is SAAADI. The CDR3 totals 15 residues. The CDR3 coding sequence is TGCGCCAGCAGTGAGAGTGGACAGGGGACCTACGAGCAGTACTTC. Translated, it gives CASSESGQGTYEQYF.

This chain joins TRBV5-1 and TRBJ2-1; a weak D match, TRBD2 (5 bases). The CDR3 loop spans 15 amino acids. CDR1 SGHRS and CDR2 YFSETQ come from the germline V gene. The V and J ends lost 4 bases and 5 bases respectively, with 16 bases between them. CDR3 nucleotide sequence: TGCGCCAGCAGCCCCCGGGGTGACTCAGACAATGAGCAGTTCTTC. As protein: CASSPRGDSDNEQFF.

This clonotype has a handful of counts. V usage is TRBV5-1 and J usage is TRBJ2-2; D remains ambiguous. This CDR3 contains 12 residues. CDR1 and CDR2 (germline): SGHRS, YFSETQ. V shed 3 bases and J shed 4 bases, with 4 bases lying between them. The CDR3 DNA is TGCGCCAGCAGCTCAGTCACCGGGGAGCTGTTTTTT. Its translation is CASSSVTGELFF.

The chain recombines TRBV7-9 with TRBJ1-3, with D hard to call. The CDR3 consists of 14 residues. V shed 2 bases and J shed 0 bases, with 5 bases lying between them. From germline, CDR1 is SEHNR and CDR2 FQNEAQ (reference sequence). The CDR3 DNA reads as TGTGCCAGCAGCTTAACCTACTCTGGAAACACCATATATTTT. Amino acid sequence: CASSLTYSGNTIYF.

Many counts were recorded for this clonotype. The chain employs TRBV20-1 and TRBJ2-3; 10 nucleotides line up with TRBD2. CDR1 is DFQATT, CDR2 SNEGSKA, per germline (reference sequence). The CDR3 runs 13 residues. V trimming: 4 bases; J trimming: 5 bases; junction bases outside the gene matches: 3. This chain's CDR3 is CSAKLAGVDTQYF. CDR3 bases: TGCAGTGCTAAGCTAGCGGGGGTAGATACGCAGTATTTT.

This chain joins TRBV18 and TRBJ1-2; D perhaps matches TRBD1 (5 bases). Trimming took 0 bases from V and 4 from J, leaving 6 bases between them. This CDR3 is 13 amino acids long. In germline, CDR1 is KGHSH, CDR2 LQKENI. DNA of the CDR3: TGTGCCAGCTCACCACCGACAGCCTATGGCTACACCTTC. Protein sequence: CASSPPTAYGYTF.

Notes on this clonotype: It may be a read error: a sequence one base away is much more abundant. CDR3 region: CASSLGQGWEKLFF. The CDR3 nucleotides are TGTGCCAGCAGCCTAGGACAGGGGTGGGAAAAACTGTTTTTT. The chain joins TRBV7-2 to TRBJ1-4; 9 bases fit TRBD1. The CDR3 length is 14 residues. Germline loops: CDR1 SGHTA, CDR2 FQGNSA. Trimming removed 5 bases from V and 8 bases from J; junction bases left unmatched: 6.

J is TRBJ1-1 and V is TRBV7-8, with 8 bases matching TRBD1. The CDR3 has 14 residues. V lost 7 bases and J lost 1; bases outside the gene matches: 5. In germline, CDR1 is SGHVS, CDR2 FQNEAQ. DNA for the CDR3: TGTGCCAGCAAATCCGGGACAGGGAACACTGAAGCTTTCTTT. This encodes CASKSGTGNTEAFF.

There are a few counts of this clonotype. V is TRBV24-1 and J is TRBJ1-1; tentative D call: TRBD1 (6 bases). CDR1 and CDR2 (germline): KGHDR, SFDVKD. The germline V and J ends were trimmed by 5 bases and 6 bases, with 21 bases remaining between them. This CDR3 spans 16 amino acids. This chain's CDR3 is CATSVAQGWEKAEAFF. In nucleotides, the CDR3 is TGTGCCACCAGTGTCGCACAGGGCTGGGAGAAGGCTGAAGCTTTCTTT.

This clonotype was picked up a small number of times. The chain recombines TRBV28 with TRBJ2-7; 8 bases align to TRBD1. Germline CDR1 reads MDHEN; CDR2 reads SYDVKM. The trim removed 6 bases at V and 6 bases at J, leaving 10 bases unmatched. CDR3 length: 14 amino acids. The CDR3 DNA reads TGTGCCAGCAGGCACGACAGGGGAGCACTCGAGCAGTACTTC. Translation gives CASRHDRGALEQYF.

The chain employs TRBV2 and TRBJ2-3, with D hard to call. The CDR3 spans 15 residues. V lost 1 base and J lost 3, with 11 bases in between. Germline loops: CDR1 SNHLY, CDR2 FYNNEI. CDR3 sequence: CASSEDGLRTDTQYF. The CDR3 bases are TGTGCCAGCAGTGAAGACGGTCTAAGGACAGATACGCAGTATTTT.

Only a few counts were recorded for this clonotype. The chain links TRBV20-1 to TRBJ2-1; D gene ambiguous. This CDR3 has 15 residues. V was cut by 5 bases and J by 0 bases, with 14 bases left in between. Germline V gene sequence: CDR1 DFQATT, CDR2 SNEGSKA (reference sequence). For the CDR3, the DNA is TGCAGTGCTCTAGACTGGGGAAGCTCCTACAATGAGCAGTTCTTC. Translation: CSALDWGSSYNEQFF.

The chain employs TRBV28 and TRBJ1-4; a possible D gene is TRBD1 (6 bases). In germline, CDR1 is MDHEN, CDR2 SYDVKM. The germline V and J ends were trimmed by 5 bases and 2 bases, with 15 bases remaining between them. This CDR3 is built from 16 residues. The CDR3 bases are TGTGCCAGCAGTCTCTCAGGGGTTTCGACTAATGAAAAACTGTTTTTT. It is translated as CASSLSGVSTNEKLFF.